Listed here is a single T cell receptor beta chain. The data were taken from a study of control samples from healthy donors and cancer patients. Germline CDR1 is SGHDT and CDR2 is YYEEEE. The CDR3 is 15 amino acids. V lost 4 bases to trimming and J lost 8 bases, with 21 bases between them. Generated by immunoSEQ multiplex PCR, the TCRdb table keeps only in-frame clones and is missing some. The data show roughly 200,000 clones, about 93% seen once. The receptor was isolated from a man aged 50 to 60 in good health. The rearrangement uses TRBV5-6 and TRBJ1-2; perhaps TRBD1 as D (5 bases). The specimen sequenced was blood. CDR3 nucleotide sequence: TGTGCCAGCAGCCTTTTCGGCAGGGTTTCGTGGGGCTACACCTTC. As protein: CASSLFGRVSWGYTF. Together with reference TRBV5-6 and TRBJ1-2, the CDR3 gives the full variable domain: DAGVTQSPTHLIKTRGQQVTLRCSPKSGHDTVSWYQQALGQGPQFIFQYYEEEERQRGNFPDRFSGHQFPNYSSELNVNALLLGDSALYLCASSLFGRVSWGYTFGSGTRLTVV.